Each of the 23 T cell receptor beta chains below was sequenced from the same sample in a study of cytomegalovirus exposure and HLA in healthy donors. PCR used 60 Vbeta primers and 13 Jbeta primers. Clones were sequenced by immunoSEQ multiplex PCR, and TCRdb holds only the in-frame ones, with some missing. The sample lists some 170,000 clones; approximately 72% were seen once. Sequenced sample: PBMCs. Receptor source: a human donor in good health.

V gene TRBV6-6 combines with J gene TRBJ1-4; 8 bases agree with TRBD1. The germline gives CDR1 MNHNY, CDR2 SVGAGI (reference sequence). The CDR3 spans 16 residues. The trim removed 5 bases at V and 2 bases at J, leaving 7 bases unmatched. The DNA for the CDR3 is TGTGCCAGCAGTCGTGGACAGGGTTTCACTAATGAAAAACTGTTTTTT. It codes for CASSRGQGFTNEKLFF.

The chain recombines TRBV6-1 with TRBJ1-1, with 7 bases that match TRBD1. Germline loops: CDR1 MNHNS, CDR2 SASEGT. V was pared by 5 bases and J by 3 bases, with 3 bases of the junction left unmatched. CDR3 length equals 13 residues. CDR3 nucleotides: TGTGCCAGCAGTAGAGGGACAGACACTGAAGCTTTCTTT. This codes for CASSRGTDTEAFF.

The rearrangement links TRBV6-1 to TRBJ2-2; D might be TRBD1 (6 bases). Germline values: CDR1 MNHNS, CDR2 SASEGT. Between the trimmed V and J ends, which lost 2 bases and 0 bases, there was a span of 10 bases. CDR3 length: 16 residues. DNA for the CDR3: TGTGCCAGCAGTGAATATCGGACAGCGAACACCGGGGAGCTGTTTTTT. Amino acid sequence: CASSEYRTANTGELFF.

The chain recombines TRBV19 with TRBJ1-1; the match to TRBD1 covers 7 bases. The CDR3 consists of 14 residues. The V segment lost 5 bases and the J segment 1 base; nucleotides outside the gene matches: 4. The germline gives CDR1 LNHDA, CDR2 SQIVND (reference sequence). The CDR3 protein is CASSLRTGNTEAFF. CDR3 nucleotides: TGTGCCAGTAGTCTTCGGACAGGGAACACTGAAGCTTTCTTT.

V usage is TRBV19 and J usage is TRBJ1-1; the match to TRBD1 covers 7 bases. V was clipped by 4 bases and J by 1 base; unmatched bases: 9. CDR1 and CDR2 from the germline V gene are LNHDA and SQIVND (reference sequence). CDR3 length: 16 amino acids. In DNA form, the CDR3 reads TGTGCCAGTAGTAAGGAGGGGGCCAGTGGGAACACTGAAGCTTTCTTT. Residues: CASSKEGASGNTEAFF.

Comments on this clone: The same CDR3 arises from other DNA sequences in this sample as well. The chain employs TRBV30 and TRBJ1-2; weak D call: TRBD1 (6 bases). The length of the CDR3 is 16 residues. V dropped 0 bases and J dropped 4 bases, with 18 bases sitting between them. The germline V gene encodes CDR1 GTSNPN and CDR2 SVGIG (reference sequence). In DNA form, the CDR3 reads TGTGCCTGGAGTGTACCCTCTTCACAGGGTTTCTATGGCTACACCTTC. Encoded protein: CAWSVPSSQGFYGYTF.

The chain is built from TRBV4-1 and TRBJ2-7; 7 nucleotides align to TRBD1. Trimming cost V 3 bases and J 0 bases; bases outside gene matches: 5. This CDR3 spans 15 amino acids. Germline-derived CDR1 and CDR2 are MGHRA and YSYEKL. The CDR3 region has the DNA TGCGCCAGCAGCCACCCGGGACAGTCCTCCTACGAGCAGTACTTC. Protein product: CASSHPGQSSYEQYF.

The chain joins TRBV18 to TRBJ1-6; 10 nucleotides line up with TRBD1. CDR3 size: 15 residues. V shed 6 bases and J 7 bases; nucleotides not matched to a gene: 6. Looked up from germline, CDR1 is KGHSH and CDR2 is LQKENI. The CDR3: CASSPLGQGNSPLHF. CDR3 nucleotides: TGTGCCAGCTCTCCTCTGGGACAGGGGAATTCACCCCTCCACTTT.

The CDR3 here is CASSLTAGALYEQYF. CDR3 nucleotides: TGTGCCAGCAGCTTAACGGCAGGGGCACTCTACGAGCAGTACTTC. This chain uses TRBV7-9 with TRBJ2-7, with a weak D call TRBD1 (6 bases). From germline, CDR1 is SEHNR and CDR2 FQNEAQ (reference sequence). With 2 bases removed from V and 3 bases from J, the gap between germline ends came to 14 bases. The CDR3 consists of 15 residues.

The chain joins TRBV7-2 to TRBJ1-4; no firm D call. This CDR3 has 18 amino acids. CDR1 SGHTA and CDR2 FQGNSA come from the germline V gene. Trimming took off 2 bases at V and 3 bases at J, with 19 bases between the two ends. The CDR3 loop reads CASSLIAGRRSANEKLFF. The CDR3 bases are TGTGCCAGCAGCTTAATCGCGGGCAGGCGAAGCGCTAATGAAAAACTGTTTTTT. Looking up the rest from reference TRBV7-2 and TRBJ1-4 gives the full variable domain: GAGVSQSPSNKVTEKGKDVELRCDPISGHTALYWYRQSLGQGLEFLIYFQGNSAPDKSGLPSDRFSAERTGGSVSTLTIQRTQQEDSAVYLCASSLIAGRRSANEKLFFGSGTQLSVL.

This chain joins TRBV4-1 and TRBJ1-4, with D perhaps TRBD1 (5 bases). Deletions cut 1 base from V and 8 bases from J, with 17 bases between. There are 16 residues in the CDR3. Germline CDR1 reads MGHRA; CDR2 reads YSYEKL. CDR3 loop: CASSQVMAWGNEKLFF. The CDR3 DNA reads as TGCGCCAGCAGCCAAGTTATGGCGTGGGGCAACGAAAAACTGTTTTTT.

This chain links TRBV19 with TRBJ1-2, with a possible D match to TRBD1 (5 bases). Per the germline V gene, CDR1 is LNHDA and CDR2 is SQIVND (reference sequence). Trimming took 3 bases from V and 4 from J, leaving 12 bases between them. This CDR3 comprises 14 residues. The DNA of the CDR3 is TGTGCCAGTAGTATTGGGGGGAGTAGCTATGGCTACACCTTC. It translates to CASSIGGSSYGYTF.

This clone was observed a few times. The chain's CDR3 is CASSPPPRIGNEQYF. The CDR3 DNA reads TGTGCCAGCAGCCCCCCGCCGAGGATCGGCAACGAGCAGTACTTC. The chain links TRBV7-9 to TRBJ2-5, with D uncertain. TRBJ2-7 explains the end of the DNA better; the J call may be wrong. Germline CDR1 reads SEHNR; CDR2 reads FQNEAQ (reference sequence). This CDR3 contains 15 residues.

There are a few counts of this clone. Other DNA sequences in the sample encode the same CDR3. V usage is TRBV9 and J usage is TRBJ1-1; a possible D gene is TRBD1 (5 bases). CDR1 is SGDLS, CDR2 YYNGEE, per germline. This CDR3 has 12 amino acids. V lost 2 bases to trimming and J lost 7 bases, with 9 bases between them. CDR3 protein: CASSVGGGEAFF. CDR3 nucleotides: TGTGCCAGCAGCGTGGGGGGGGGTGAAGCTTTCTTT.

The chain is built from TRBV27 and TRBJ2-7, with D perhaps matching TRBD1 (6 bases). V dropped 6 bases and J dropped 2 bases, with 14 bases sitting between them. CDR1 and CDR2 (germline): MNHEY, SMNVEV (reference sequence). This CDR3 region has 14 residues. CDR3 loop: CASSSLQGPYEQYF. In DNA form, the CDR3 reads TGTGCCAGCAGCAGTCTACAGGGCCCCTACGAGCAGTACTTC.

The rearrangement uses TRBV9 and TRBJ2-3, with D tentatively TRBD2 (7 bases). The CDR3 spans 15 residues. CDR1 is SGDLS and CDR2 is YYNGEE in the germline V gene. Trimming removed 3 bases from V and 4 bases from J, with 15 bases in between. The CDR3 here is CASSARGARADTQYF. CDR3 coding DNA: TGTGCCAGCAGCGCCCGGGGGGCCCGGGCAGATACGCAGTATTTT. Full variable domain (remainder filled in from reference TRBV9 and TRBJ2-3): DSGVTQTPKHLITATGQRVTLRCSPRSGDLSVYWYQQSLDQGLQFLIQYYNGEERAKGNILERFSAQQFPDLHSELNLSSLELGDSALYFCASSARGARADTQYFGPGTRLTVL.

The V and J genes are TRBV7-9 and TRBJ2-7; possible D gene TRBD2, 6 bases. The germline CDR1 and CDR2 sequences are SEHNR and FQNEAQ (reference sequence). The CDR3 has 15 residues. The ends were cut back, 3 bases at V and 2 bases at J, with 14 bases in the middle. Here the CDR3 reads CASSFWGERAYEQYF. The DNA of the CDR3 is TGTGCCAGCAGCTTTTGGGGGGAAAGGGCCTACGAGCAGTACTTC.

This sequence joins TRBV19 and TRBJ2-1; 13 bases agree with TRBD2. The CDR3 extends over 13 amino acids. Per germline, CDR1 LNHDA and CDR2 SQIVND (reference sequence). V was pared by 7 bases and J by 15 bases, with 9 bases of the junction left unmatched. CDR3 in DNA: TGTGCCAGTAAGACCGGGACTAGCGGGGCGTGGTTCTTC. This codes for CASKTGTSGAWFF.

This clone was detected only a few times. The chain links TRBV5-1 to TRBJ2-7, with 7 positions matching TRBD1. This CDR3 comprises 15 residues. Germline CDR1 and CDR2: SGHRS and YFSETQ. V lost 4 bases to trimming and J lost 3 bases; unmatched junction nucleotides: 10. This CDR3 is CASSATGTVNYEQYF. The CDR3 nucleotides are TGCGCCAGCAGCGCGACCGGGACAGTGAACTACGAGCAGTACTTC.

This clone was observed a few times. The V gene is TRBV2, the J gene TRBJ2-7; 7 nucleotides match TRBD2. After removal of 1 base from V and 6 bases from J, the junction contained 3 bases not matched to a gene. This CDR3 is 13 amino acids long. Germline V gives CDR1 SNHLY, CDR2 FYNNEI. The CDR3 DNA sequence: TGTGCCAGCAGTGAAGAGGGAGGGGCCGAGCAGTACTTC. This codes for CASSEEGGAEQYF.

This chain joins TRBV5-4 and TRBJ1-2; D not resolved. Trimming left V 6 bases short and J 14 bases short, with 8 bases between. The CDR3 has 8 residues. CDR1 and CDR2 (germline): SGHNT, YYREEE (reference sequence). The CDR3 DNA reads as TGTGCCAGCACCGACGGGACCTTC. Its translation is CASTDGTF.

About this clone itself: Its ends do not fully match the called genes, so a read error is possible. Other DNA sequences from this sample encode an identical CDR3 as well. V is TRBV7-9 and J is TRBJ2-7, with a weak D call TRBD2 (6 bases). The CDR3 consists of 15 residues. Germline values: CDR1 SEHNR, CDR2 FQNEAQ (reference sequence). The CDR3 protein is CASSRAQGGSYEQYF. CDR3 DNA sequence: TGCGCCAGCAGCCGCGCGCAGGGAGGCTCCTACGAGCAGTACTTT.

This rearrangement joins TRBV11-2 to TRBJ2-5; 16 nucleotides line up with TRBD2. V lost 2 bases, J lost 5 bases, and 8 bases stayed unmatched. The germline V gene encodes CDR1 SGHAT and CDR2 FQNNGV. The CDR3 is 18 amino acids. The CDR3 is CASSLFGTSGGVRETQYF. The CDR3 DNA reads TGTGCCAGCAGCTTATTCGGGACTAGCGGGGGGGTACGGGAGACCCAGTACTTC.